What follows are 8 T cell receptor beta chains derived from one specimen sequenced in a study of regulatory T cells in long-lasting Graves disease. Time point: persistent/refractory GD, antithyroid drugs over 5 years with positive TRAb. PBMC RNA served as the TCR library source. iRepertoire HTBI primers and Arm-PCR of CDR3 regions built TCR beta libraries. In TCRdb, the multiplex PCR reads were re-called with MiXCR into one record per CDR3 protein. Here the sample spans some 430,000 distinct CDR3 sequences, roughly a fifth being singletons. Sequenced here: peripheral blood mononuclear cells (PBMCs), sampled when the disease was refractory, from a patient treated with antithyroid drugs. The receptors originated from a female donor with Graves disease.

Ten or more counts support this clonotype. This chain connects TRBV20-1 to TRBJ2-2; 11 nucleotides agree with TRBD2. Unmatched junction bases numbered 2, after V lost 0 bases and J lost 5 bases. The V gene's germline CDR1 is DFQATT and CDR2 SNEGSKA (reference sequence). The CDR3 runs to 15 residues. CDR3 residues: CSARDWTSGTGELFF. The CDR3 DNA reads TGCAGTGCTAGAGATTGGACTAGCGGGACCGGGGAGCTGTTTTTT.

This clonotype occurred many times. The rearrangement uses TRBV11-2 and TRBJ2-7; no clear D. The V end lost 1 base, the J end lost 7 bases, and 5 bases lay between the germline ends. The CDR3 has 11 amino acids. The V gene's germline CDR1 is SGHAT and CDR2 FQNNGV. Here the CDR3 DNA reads TGTGCCAGCAGCTTAGTGTGGGAGCAGTACTTC. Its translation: CASSLVWEQYF. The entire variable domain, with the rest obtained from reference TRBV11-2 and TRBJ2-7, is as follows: EAGVAQSPRYKIIEKRQSVAFWCNPISGHATLYWYQQILGQGPKLLIQFQNNGVVDDSQLPKDRFSAERLKGVDSTLKIQPAKLEDSAVYLCASSLVWEQYFGPGTRLTVT.

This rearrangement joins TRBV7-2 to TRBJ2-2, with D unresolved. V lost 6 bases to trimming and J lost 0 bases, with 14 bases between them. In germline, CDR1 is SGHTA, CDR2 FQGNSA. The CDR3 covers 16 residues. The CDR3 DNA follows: TGTGCCAGCAGTCCCAACATGCTCGCGAACACCGGGGAGCTGTTTTTT. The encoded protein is CASSPNMLANTGELFF. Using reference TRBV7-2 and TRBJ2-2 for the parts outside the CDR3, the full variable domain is GAGVSQSPSNKVTEKGKDVELRCDPISGHTALYWYRQSLGQGLEFLIYFQGNSAPDKSGLPSDRFSAERTGGSVSTLTIQRTQQEDSAVYLCASSPNMLANTGELFFGEGSRLTVL.

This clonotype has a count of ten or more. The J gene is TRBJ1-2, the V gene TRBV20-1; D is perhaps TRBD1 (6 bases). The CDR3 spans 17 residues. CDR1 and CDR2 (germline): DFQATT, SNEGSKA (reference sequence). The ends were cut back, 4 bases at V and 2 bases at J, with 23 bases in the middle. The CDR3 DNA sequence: TGCAGTGCTAACCCGGGACAAGCGTCGCGCGGAAACTATGGCTACACCTTC. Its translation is CSANPGQASRGNYGYTF.

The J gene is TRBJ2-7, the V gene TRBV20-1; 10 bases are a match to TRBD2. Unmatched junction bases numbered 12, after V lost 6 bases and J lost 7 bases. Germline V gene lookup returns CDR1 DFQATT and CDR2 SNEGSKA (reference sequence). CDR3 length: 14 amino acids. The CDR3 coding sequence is TGCAGTGCCGAGCTAGAACTAGCGGGATCGGAGCAGTACTTC. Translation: CSAELELAGSEQYF.

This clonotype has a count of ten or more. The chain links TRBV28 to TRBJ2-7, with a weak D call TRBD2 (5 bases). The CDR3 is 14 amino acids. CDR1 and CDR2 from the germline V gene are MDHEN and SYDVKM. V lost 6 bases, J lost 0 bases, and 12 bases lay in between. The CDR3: CASRDRGSSYEQYF. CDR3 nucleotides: TGTGCCAGCAGGGATAGAGGGAGCTCCTACGAGCAGTACTTC.

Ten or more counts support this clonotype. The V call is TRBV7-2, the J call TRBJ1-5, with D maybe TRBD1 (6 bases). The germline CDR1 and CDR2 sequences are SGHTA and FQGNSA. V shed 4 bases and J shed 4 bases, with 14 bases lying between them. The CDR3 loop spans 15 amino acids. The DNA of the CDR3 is TGTGCCAGCAGCTCCGAAGGACAGACGAATCAGCCCCAGCATTTT. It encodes CASSSEGQTNQPQHF.

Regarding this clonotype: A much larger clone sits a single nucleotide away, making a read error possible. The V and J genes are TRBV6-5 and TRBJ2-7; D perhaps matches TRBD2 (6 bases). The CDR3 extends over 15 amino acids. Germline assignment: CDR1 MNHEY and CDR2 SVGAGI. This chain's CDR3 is CACSYSSGVFGEQYF. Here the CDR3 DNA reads TGTGCCTGCAGTTACTCGTCGGGAGTATTCGGCGAGCAGTACTTC.